In this sample, the clone carrying this T cell receptor beta chain turned up a few times. Time point specified: pre-sensitization, week 0. Treatment reported: therapeutic diphenylcyclopropenone sensitization with weekly scalp DPC. The study drew its donors from alopecia patients who were 18 to 70 years old and suitable for DPC. Whole blood, unfractionated, served as the material for total RNA extraction. This sample was included in a study of human T cells and chemical hapten exposure. TCRdb re-analysed the RACE reads in MiXCR, keeping a single row per CDR3 protein. The repertoire holds 250,000 or so distinct CDR3 sequences, 7.5% to 9% seen once, with roughly 1.2% in the top ten. Between the trimmed V and J ends, which lost 2 bases and 5 bases, there was a span of 8 bases. Germline V gene data show CDR1 as SGHTA and CDR2 as FQGNSA. There are 13 residues in the CDR3.

V usage is TRBV7-2 and J usage is TRBJ2-3; the D is unclear. The receptor was derived from a man aged 18-30 years with alopecia areata. Some clones in this sample may be carry-over from other donors' samples. The source material was whole blood, sampled in connection with sensitization to the hapten diphenylcyclopropenone (DPC). The CDR3 reads CASSLSVGDTQYF. Here the CDR3 DNA reads TGTGCCAGCAGCTTATCCGTGGGAGATACGCAGTATTTT.